This T cell receptor beta chain is from a study of response to subunit inactivated influenza vaccine. One entry per CDR3 protein, called by TCRdb with MiXCR from the RT-PCR reads. The table has approximately 680,000 distinct CDR3 sequences, about 15% seen once. The study's findings and limits: Authors suggested seasonal influenza vaccinations each recruit few new T cells.

This clonotype was seen at least ten times. Its antigen is undetermined. The specimen comprised PBMCs from blood, sampled 11 to 12 days after vaccination. This TCR came from a man in his fifties who received an inactivated influenza vaccine.

CDR3 DNA: TGTGCCAGCAGCTTAGGGCGCGGGAACGAGCAGTACTTC. Residues: CASSLGRGNEQYF. The V and J genes are TRBV7-2 and TRBJ2-7; the D gene is possibly TRBD2 (6 bases). The germline V gene has CDR1 SGHTA and CDR2 FQGNSA. V dropped 1 base and J dropped 5 bases, with 9 bases sitting between them. CDR3 size: 13 residues.